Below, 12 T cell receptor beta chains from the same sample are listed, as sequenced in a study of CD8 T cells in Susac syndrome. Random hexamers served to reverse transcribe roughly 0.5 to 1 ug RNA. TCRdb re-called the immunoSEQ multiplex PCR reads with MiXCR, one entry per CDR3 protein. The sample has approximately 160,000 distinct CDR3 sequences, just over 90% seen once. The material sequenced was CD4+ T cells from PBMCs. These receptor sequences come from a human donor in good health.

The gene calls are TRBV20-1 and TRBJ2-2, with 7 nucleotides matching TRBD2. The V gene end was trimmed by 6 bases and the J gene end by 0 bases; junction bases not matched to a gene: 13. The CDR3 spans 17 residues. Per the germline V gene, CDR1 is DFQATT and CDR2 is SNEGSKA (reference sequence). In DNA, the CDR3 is TGCAGTGCCCGACCTGCCCGCGGGGGTCCGAACACCGGGGAGCTGTTTTTT. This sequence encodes CSARPARGGPNTGELFF.

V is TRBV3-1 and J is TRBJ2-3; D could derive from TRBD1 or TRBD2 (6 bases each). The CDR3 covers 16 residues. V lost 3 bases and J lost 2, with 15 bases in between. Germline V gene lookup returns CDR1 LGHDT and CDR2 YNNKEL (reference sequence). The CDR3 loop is CASSQTGAGLTDTQYF. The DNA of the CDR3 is TGTGCCAGCAGCCAGACGGGGGCGGGACTCACAGATACGCAGTATTTT.

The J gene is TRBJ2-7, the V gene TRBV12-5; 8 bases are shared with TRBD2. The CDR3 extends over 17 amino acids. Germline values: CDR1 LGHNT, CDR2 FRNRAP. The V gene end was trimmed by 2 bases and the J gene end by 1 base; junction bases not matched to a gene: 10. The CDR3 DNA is TGTGCTAGTGGTTTGAGGCGGGAGGAAGCTTCGTCCTACGAGCAGTACTTC. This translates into CASGLRREEASSYEQYF.

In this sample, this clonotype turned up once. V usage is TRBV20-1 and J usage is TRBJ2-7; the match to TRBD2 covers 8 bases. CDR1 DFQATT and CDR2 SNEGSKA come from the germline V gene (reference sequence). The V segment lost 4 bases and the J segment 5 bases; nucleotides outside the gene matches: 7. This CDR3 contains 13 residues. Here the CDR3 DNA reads TGCAGTGCTAAAACAGCGGGGGTCCACGAGCAGTACTTC. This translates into CSAKTAGVHEQYF.

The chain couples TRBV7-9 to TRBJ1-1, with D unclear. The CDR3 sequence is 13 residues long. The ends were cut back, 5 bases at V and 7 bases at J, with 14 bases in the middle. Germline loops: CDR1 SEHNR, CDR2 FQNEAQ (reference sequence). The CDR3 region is CASSDPSHNEAFF. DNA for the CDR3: TGTGCCAGCAGCGATCCATCCCATAATGAAGCTTTCTTT.

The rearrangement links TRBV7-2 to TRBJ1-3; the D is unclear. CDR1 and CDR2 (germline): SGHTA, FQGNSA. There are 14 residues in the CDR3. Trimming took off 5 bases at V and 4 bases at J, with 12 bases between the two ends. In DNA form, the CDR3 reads TGTGCCAGCAGCCTTGTCAAGTCGGGAAACACCATATATTTT. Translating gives CASSLVKSGNTIYF.

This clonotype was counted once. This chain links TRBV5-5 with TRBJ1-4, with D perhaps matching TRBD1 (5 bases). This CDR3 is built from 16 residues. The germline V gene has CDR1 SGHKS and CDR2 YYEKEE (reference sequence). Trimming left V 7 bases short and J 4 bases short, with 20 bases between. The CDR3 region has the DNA TGTGCCAGCGGGGGAAATTTTCTAGGCCTTAATGAAAAACTGTTTTTT. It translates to CASGGNFLGLNEKLFF.

The CDR3 protein is CASSRTVSSYEQYF. The CDR3 region has the DNA TGTGCCAGCAGCCGGACAGTAAGCTCCTACGAGCAGTACTTC. This sequence joins TRBV27 and TRBJ2-7; maybe TRBD1 (6 bases). Trimming left V 6 bases short and J 0 bases short, with 12 bases between. From germline, CDR1 is MNHEY and CDR2 SMNVEV (reference sequence). The CDR3 runs to 14 residues.

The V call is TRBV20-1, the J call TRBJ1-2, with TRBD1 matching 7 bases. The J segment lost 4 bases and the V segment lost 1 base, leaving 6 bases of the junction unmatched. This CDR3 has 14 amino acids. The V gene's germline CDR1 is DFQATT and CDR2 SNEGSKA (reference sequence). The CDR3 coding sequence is TGCAGTGCTAGAGGAACAGGGGCGGTCTATGGCTACACCTTC. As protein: CSARGTGAVYGYTF.

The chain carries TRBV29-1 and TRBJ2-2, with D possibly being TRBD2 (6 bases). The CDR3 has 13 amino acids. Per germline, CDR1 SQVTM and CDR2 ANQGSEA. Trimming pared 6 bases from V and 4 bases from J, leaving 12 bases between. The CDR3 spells CSVGTPPTGELFF. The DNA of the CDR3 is TGCAGCGTCGGGACTCCCCCCACCGGGGAGCTGTTTTTT.

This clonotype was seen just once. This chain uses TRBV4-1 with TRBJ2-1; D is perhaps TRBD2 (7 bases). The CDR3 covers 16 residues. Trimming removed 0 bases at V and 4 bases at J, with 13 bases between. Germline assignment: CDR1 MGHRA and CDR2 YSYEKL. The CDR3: CASSQDAGATYNEQFF. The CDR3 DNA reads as TGCGCCAGCAGCCAAGACGCGGGGGCAACTTACAATGAGCAGTTCTTC.

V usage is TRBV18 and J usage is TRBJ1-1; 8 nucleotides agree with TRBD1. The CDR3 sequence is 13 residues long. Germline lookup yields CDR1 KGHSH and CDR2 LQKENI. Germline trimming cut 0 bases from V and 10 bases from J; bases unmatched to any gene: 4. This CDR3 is CASSPPGQGRAFF. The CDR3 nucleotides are TGTGCCAGCTCACCACCCGGACAGGGACGAGCTTTCTTT.